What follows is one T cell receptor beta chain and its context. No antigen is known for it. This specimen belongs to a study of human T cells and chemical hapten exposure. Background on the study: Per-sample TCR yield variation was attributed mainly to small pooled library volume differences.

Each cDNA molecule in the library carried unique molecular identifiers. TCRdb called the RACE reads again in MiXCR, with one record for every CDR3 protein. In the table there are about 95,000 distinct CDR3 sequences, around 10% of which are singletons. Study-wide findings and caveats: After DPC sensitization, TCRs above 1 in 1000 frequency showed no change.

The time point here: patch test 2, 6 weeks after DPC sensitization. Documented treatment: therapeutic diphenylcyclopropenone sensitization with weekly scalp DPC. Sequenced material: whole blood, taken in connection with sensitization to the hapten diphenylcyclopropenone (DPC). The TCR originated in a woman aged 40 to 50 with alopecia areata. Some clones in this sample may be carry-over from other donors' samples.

The CDR3 nucleotides are TGTGCCAGCAGCCAAGGTGGTCAAGGTACTGAAGCTTTCTTT. It codes for CASSQGGQGTEAFF. The rearrangement links TRBV3-1 to TRBJ1-1; D is unresolved. V was trimmed by 1 base and J by 5 bases, leaving 11 bases between them. The CDR3 runs to 14 residues. Germline values: CDR1 LGHDT, CDR2 YNNKEL (reference sequence).